These T cell receptor beta chains were read from a single sample in a study of blood T cell repertoires in COVID-19. Profiled with immunoSEQ multiplex PCR; TCRdb holds only in-frame clones, not every one. The data hold fewer than 200,000 clones, with 80% to 90% observed a single time. The sample was peripheral blood. The receptors were gathered from a man aged 45-65 years with active or convalescent COVID-19. CDR3s include the opening cysteine and the closing phenylalanine or tryptophan. A D gene is named only where the DNA matches it firmly. Rows may omit the clone size; those that give it use once, few, many or a size class.

clone size: NA
V gene: TRBV6-5
J gene: TRBJ1-1
D gene: NA
CDR3 DNA: TGTGCCAGCAGAGTCAGTAGCCCCTTTGAAGCTTTCTTT
CDR3 protein: CASRVSSPFEAFF

clone size: NA
V gene: TRBV7-9
J gene: TRBJ2-5
D gene: NA
CDR3 DNA: TGTGCCAGCAGGCGAGGAGGAGGAAGTCAAGAGACCCAGTACTTC
CDR3 protein: CASRRGGGSQETQYF

clone size: once
V gene: TRBV28
J gene: TRBJ1-3
D gene: NA
CDR3 DNA: TGTGCCAGCAGTTTATTCCGGCAGACTGGCTCTGGAAACACCATATATTTT
CDR3 protein: CASSLFRQTGSGNTIYF

clone size: NA
V gene: TRBV11-2
J gene: TRBJ2-5
D gene: NA
CDR3 DNA: TGTGCCAGCAGCCCTAGTGGGGCAGTGGGGCAAGAGACCCAGTACTTC
CDR3 protein: CASSPSGAVGQETQYF

clone size: few
V gene: TRBV19
J gene: TRBJ1-1
D gene: NA
CDR3 DNA: TGTGCCAGTAGACAAATGGCGGCGGAGAACACTGAAGCTTTCTTT
CDR3 protein: CASRQMAAENTEAFF

clone size: NA
V gene: TRBV5-4
J gene: TRBJ1-3
D gene: TRBD1
CDR3 DNA: TGTGCCAGCAGCTTGACCACAGGGGGCGGTGGAAACACCATATATTTT
CDR3 protein: CASSLTTGGGGNTIYF

clone size: once
V gene: TRBV6-5
J gene: TRBJ2-5
D gene: NA
CDR3 DNA: TGTGCCAGCAGTTCCCCACGCGCGGGGAGAGCGGAGACCCAGTACTTC
CDR3 protein: CASSSPRAGRAETQYF

clone size: NA
V gene: TRBV11-2
J gene: TRBJ1-2
D gene: TRBD1
CDR3 DNA: TGTGCCAGCAGCCAAGACAGGGTGGATGGCTACACCTTC
CDR3 protein: CASSQDRVDGYTF

clone size: NA
V gene: TRBV11-2
J gene: TRBJ1-6
D gene: TRBD1
CDR3 DNA: TGTGCCAGCAGCTTAGAAGGGGGCACGTCACCCCTCCACTTT
CDR3 protein: CASSLEGGTSPLHF

clone size: NA
V gene: TRBV28
J gene: TRBJ1-1
D gene: NA
CDR3 DNA: TGTGCCAGCAGTCCAAATAGTTATAGCACCGAAGCTTTCTTT
CDR3 protein: CASSPNSYSTEAFF